This TCR beta chain was captured in a study of blood T cell repertoires in COVID-19. As for the study in general: Samples representing acute and convalescent COVID-19 were sourced from the United States, Italy and Spain.

Germline values: CDR1 LNHDA, CDR2 SQIVND (reference sequence). The junction had 8 bases not matched to a gene; V was cut back by 3 bases and J by 11 bases. CDR3 length equals 13 residues. Generated by immunoSEQ multiplex PCR, the TCRdb table keeps only in-frame clones and is missing some. The sample has about 100,000 clones; around nine tenths are singletons. The gene calls are TRBV19 and TRBJ1-1, with 8 bases lining up with TRBD1. The clonotype originates from a human donor in a cohort sampled during active COVID-19. Sequenced input: peripheral blood. CDR3 residues: CASSIATGVWAFF. The CDR3 region has the DNA TGTGCCAGTAGTATCGCGACAGGGGTTTGGGCTTTCTTT.